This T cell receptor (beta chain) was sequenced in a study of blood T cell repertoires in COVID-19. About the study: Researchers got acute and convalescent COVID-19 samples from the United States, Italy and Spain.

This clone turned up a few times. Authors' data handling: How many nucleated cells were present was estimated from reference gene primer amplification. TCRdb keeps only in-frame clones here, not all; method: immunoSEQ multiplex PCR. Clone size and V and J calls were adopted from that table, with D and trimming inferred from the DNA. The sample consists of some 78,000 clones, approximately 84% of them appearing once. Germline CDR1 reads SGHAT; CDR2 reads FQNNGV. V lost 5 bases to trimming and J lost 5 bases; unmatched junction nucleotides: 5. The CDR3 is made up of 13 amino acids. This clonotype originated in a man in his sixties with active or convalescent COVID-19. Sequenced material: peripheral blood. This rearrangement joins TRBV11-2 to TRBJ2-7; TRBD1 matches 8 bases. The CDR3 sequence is CASSTDRVDEQYF. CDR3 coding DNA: TGTGCCAGCAGCACGGACAGGGTGGACGAGCAGTACTTC.